The entry below describes one T cell receptor (beta chain). There is no known antigen for this receptor. No much larger clonotype is one base removed from it; base qualities were not supplied. This specimen comes from a study of tumor and adjacent non-tumor tissue in lung cancer (dated by TCRdb to 2016 to 2018). At the level of the whole study: The cohort included around eleven adenocarcinoma, a couple of squamous cell carcinoma and 1 small cell lung cancer patients. The 15 enrolled patients, of whom some ten were men and 5 were women, were aged roughly 31 to 80 years and were diagnosed with TNM stage I to III disease. For each patient, one tumor sample and one normal lung sample were taken, giving about 29 paired specimens that underwent TCRbeta CDR3 sequencing. The study compared bulk TCRbeta repertoires between lung tumor tissue and matched distant non-tumor lung tissue from 15 lung cancer patients. In total, sequencing yielded 125,075,908 productive TCRbeta reads, which works out to an average of approximately 4.1 million reads per sample. The research as a whole found: TCR diversity (inverse Simpson) was significantly higher in tumor than in normal lung tissue (roughly 430 vs 170, P = 0.0075, Mann-Whitney U test). The cohort had only around 14 patients, and the authors noted that larger samples and more detailed clinical data are needed. TCR diversity was significantly higher in younger patients, and greater tumor TCR diversity was associated with shorter overall survival and shorter disease-free survival. The sequencing platform is not named in the methods, and unique molecular identifiers are not mentioned. In normal lung, the top 100 clones accounted for a significantly larger cumulative share of the repertoire than in tumor tissue. Because peripheral blood was not sequenced, the blood TCRbeta repertoires of the lung cancer patients in the study went unexamined.

Sequences MDHEN (CDR1) and SYDVKM (CDR2) are obtained from the germline V gene. V loses 1 base of germline sequence and J loses 5 bases, and the interval between the two ends is 9 bases. The CDR3 goes from the cysteine to the phenylalanine over 14 residues. Solely the CDR3 DNA is kept, with 42 bases framed from the first base. RNA was extracted from bulk unsorted tissue and checked for quality with a NanoDrop ND-1000 and an Agilent 2100. Donors were newly diagnosed lung cancer patients admitted for thoracic surgery in China between August and November 2014, without prior chemotherapy. Anyone who had undergone radiotherapy or chemotherapy before, or who had another cancer at the same time, was left out of the study. Surgical tissue pieces of about 1-2.3 cm3 were preserved in RNAlater solution and were kept at -80 degrees C until use. Library prep was done by multiplex PCR. The sequencer listed for this sample is Illumina HiSeq 2500. TCRbeta libraries were constructed through three rounds of nested PCR with primers (Table S4) according to protocols adapted from ARM-PCR. Before sequencing, PCR products of 200-500 bp were cut from the gel and purified using the QIAquick gel extraction kit. Regarding the original processing steps: Reads were cleaned with Trimmomatic, merged with FLASH into complete CDR3 sequences, and assigned to V(D)J germline segments with MiTCR. Clonal diversity was calculated as the inverse Simpson's index using VDJtools. In-frame sequences lacking a premature stop codon were counted as productive reads. TCRdb itself trimmed the public reads at Q25 with fastp, ran MiXCR and retained productive beta chains. Duplicate CDR3 protein sequences are folded into a single record with the most common DNA and genes. TCRdb, not the original authors, processed these V and J calls. The sample records approximately 90,000 distinct CDR3 sequences, about 66% of which are singletons. Approximately 16% of the sample belongs to the ten largest clones.

Sequencing was carried out using lung tumor tissue. This TCR was sampled from a man aged 60 to 75 with non-small cell lung cancer. This receptor chain uses TRBV28 and TRBJ1-5, with no reliable assignment of the D segment. For the CDR3, the sequence is CASSLSHSDQPQHF. The sequence in DNA is TGTGCCAGCAGTTTATCCCATTCCGATCAGCCCCAGCATTTT.